These T cell receptor beta chains were read from a single sample in a study of blood T cell repertoires in COVID-19. The protocol was immunoSEQ multiplex PCR, while the TCRdb copy is restricted to in-frame clones and leaves out a portion. The sample records hundreds of thousands of clones, approximately 90% being singletons. The sequencing input was PBMCs or T cells enriched from blood (not recorded which). The receptors were gathered from a woman aged 30 to 39 with acute COVID-19. The CDR3 runs from the conserved cysteine through the conserved F or W. The D gene is left open where the match is weak. Only some rows state a clone size, as once, few, many or a class for expanded clones.

TRBJ1-5 TRBD1 TRBV4-2 NA CASSPWDRDFLSNQPQHF TGTGCCAGCAGCCCTTGGGACAGGGATTTCCTTAGCAATCAGCCCCAGCATTTT
TRBJ2-7 NA TRBV18 NA CASSPVGGEQYF TGTGCCAGCTCACCGGTCGGGGGCGAGCAGTACTTC
TRBJ1-1 NA TRBV7-9 few CASSPRNREDTEAFF TGTGCCAGCAGCCCAAGAAATAGAGAAGACACTGAAGCTTTCTTT
TRBJ1-2 NA TRBV25-1 once CASSEGGGGYTF TGTGCCAGCAGTGAGGGAGGTGGGGGCTACACCTTC
TRBJ1-6 NA TRBV14 NA CASSQRGGVWGSPLHF TGTGCCAGCAGCCAAAGGGGAGGGGTTTGGGGCTCACCCCTCCACTTT
TRBJ1-3 TRBD1 TRBV11-2 NA CASSSGQGAQGNTIYF TGTGCCAGCAGCTCGGGACAGGGGGCGCAGGGAAACACCATATATTTT
TRBJ2-2 TRBD1 TRBV5-1 NA CASSLTGTANTGELFF TGCGCCAGCAGCCTAACCGGGACAGCGAACACCGGGGAGCTGTTTTTT
TRBJ2-2 NA TRBV10-3 NA CAISEGHTGELFF TGTGCCATCAGTGAGGGCCACACCGGGGAGCTGTTTTTT
TRBJ1-5 TRBD1 TRBV6-1 NA CASSEGDRDGQPQHF TGTGCCAGCAGTGAAGGGGACAGGGATGGTCAGCCCCAGCATTTT
TRBJ2-4 NA TRBV9 NA CASSVEGFGVQYF TGTGCCAGCAGCGTAGAGGGGTTTGGAGTCCAGTACTTC
TRBJ1-4 NA TRBV5-5 NA CASSFGDPTNEKLFF TGTGCCAGCAGCTTCGGGGATCCAACTAATGAAAAACTGTTTTTT